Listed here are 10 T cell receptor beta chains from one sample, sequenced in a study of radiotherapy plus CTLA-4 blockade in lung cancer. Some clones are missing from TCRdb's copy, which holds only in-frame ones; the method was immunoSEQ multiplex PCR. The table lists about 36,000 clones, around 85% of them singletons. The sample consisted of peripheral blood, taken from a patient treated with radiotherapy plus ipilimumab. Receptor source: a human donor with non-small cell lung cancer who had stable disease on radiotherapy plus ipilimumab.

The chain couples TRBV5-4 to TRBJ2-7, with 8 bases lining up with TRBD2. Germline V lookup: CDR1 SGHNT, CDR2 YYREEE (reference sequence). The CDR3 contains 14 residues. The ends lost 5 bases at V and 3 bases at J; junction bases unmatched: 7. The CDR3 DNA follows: TGTGCCAGCAGTTTGAGCGGGAGCGTCTACGAGCAGTACTTC. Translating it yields CASSLSGSVYEQYF.

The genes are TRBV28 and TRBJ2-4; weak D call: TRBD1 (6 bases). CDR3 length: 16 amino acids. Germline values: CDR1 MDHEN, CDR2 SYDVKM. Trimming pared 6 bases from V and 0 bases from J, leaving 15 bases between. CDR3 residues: CASSAAGEIAKNIQYF. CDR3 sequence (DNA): TGTGCCAGCAGCGCAGCAGGGGAGATAGCCAAAAACATTCAGTACTTC.

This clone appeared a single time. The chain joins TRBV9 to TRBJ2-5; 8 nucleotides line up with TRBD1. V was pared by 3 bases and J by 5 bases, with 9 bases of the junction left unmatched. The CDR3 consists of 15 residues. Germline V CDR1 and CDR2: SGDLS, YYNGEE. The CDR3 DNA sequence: TGTGCCAGCAGCGGAGGACAGGGTAGGAGGGAGACCCAGTACTTC. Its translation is CASSGGQGRRETQYF.

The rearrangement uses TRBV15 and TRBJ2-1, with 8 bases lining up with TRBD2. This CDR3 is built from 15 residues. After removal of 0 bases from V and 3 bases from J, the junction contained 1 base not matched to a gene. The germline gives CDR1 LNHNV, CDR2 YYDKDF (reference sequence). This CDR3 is CATSRDSGNYNEQFF. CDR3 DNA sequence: TGTGCCACCAGCAGAGATAGCGGGAACTACAATGAGCAGTTCTTC.

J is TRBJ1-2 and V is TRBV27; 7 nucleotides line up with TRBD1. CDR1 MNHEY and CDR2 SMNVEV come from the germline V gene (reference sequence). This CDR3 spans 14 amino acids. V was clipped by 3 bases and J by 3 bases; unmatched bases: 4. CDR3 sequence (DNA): TGTGCCAGCAGTTTTAGGGGGCGATACTATGGCTACACCTTC. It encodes CASSFRGRYYGYTF.

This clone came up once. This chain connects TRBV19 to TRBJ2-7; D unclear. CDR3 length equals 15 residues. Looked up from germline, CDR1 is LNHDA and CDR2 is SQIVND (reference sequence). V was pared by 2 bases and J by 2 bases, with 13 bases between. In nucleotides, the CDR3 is TGTGCCAGTAGTATAAACCCCCACGGAGCCTACGAGCAGTACTTC. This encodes CASSINPHGAYEQYF.

The CDR3 loop is CASSRGGGREQYF. CDR3 in DNA: TGCGCCAGCAGCAGGGGCGGGGGCCGCGAGCAGTACTTC. The chain recombines TRBV5-1 with TRBJ2-7; the D gene is possibly TRBD2 (7 bases). Trimming stripped 4 bases from V and 6 bases from J, with 14 bases between. CDR1 SGHRS and CDR2 YFSETQ come from the germline V gene. The CDR3 runs 13 residues. Complete variable domain (other parts from reference TRBV5-1 and TRBJ2-7): KAGVTQTPRYLIKTRGQQVTLSCSPISGHRSVSWYQQTPGQGLQFLFEYFSETQRNKGNFPGRFSGRQFSNSRSEMNVSTLELGDSALYLCASSRGGGREQYFGPGTRLTVT.

The CDR3, as DNA: TGTGCCAGCAGCTCGTGGACACCTGGGTACACCTTC. This translates into CASSSWTPGYTF. The gene calls are TRBV5-8 and TRBJ1-2; D is possibly TRBD1 (5 bases). Looked up from germline, CDR1 is SGHTS and CDR2 is YDEGEE. V lost 3 bases and J lost 11, with 14 bases in between. CDR3 size: 12 residues.

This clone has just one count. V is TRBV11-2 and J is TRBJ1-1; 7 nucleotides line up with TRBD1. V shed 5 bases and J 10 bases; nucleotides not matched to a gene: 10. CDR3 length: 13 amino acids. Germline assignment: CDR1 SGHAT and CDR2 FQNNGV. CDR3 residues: CASSPRQGKGAFF. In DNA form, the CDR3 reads TGTGCCAGCAGCCCGCGACAGGGAAAGGGAGCTTTCTTT.

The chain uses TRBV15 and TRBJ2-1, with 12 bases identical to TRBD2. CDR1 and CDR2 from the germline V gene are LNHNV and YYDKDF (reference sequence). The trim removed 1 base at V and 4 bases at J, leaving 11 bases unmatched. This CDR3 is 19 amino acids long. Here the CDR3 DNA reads TGTGCCACCAGCAGAGCGGTGGGGCTAGCGGGAGGGCAGTACAATGAGCAGTTCTTC. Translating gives CATSRAVGLAGGQYNEQFF.